This T cell receptor (beta chain) emerged from a study of neurological immune-mediated disorders. At the level of the study: Of the multiple sclerosis patients, approximately 34 in total, roughly 31 were relapsing-remitting and 3 were secondary progressive. The study, taken as a whole, reports: For the multiple sclerosis repertoire cluster, no association with any clinical or MRI feature was found.

PBMCs stored at -80 C, 2 million in total, were the source of the unsorted libraries. Germline V lookup: CDR1 DFQATT, CDR2 SNEGSKA (reference sequence). The CDR3 extends over 14 amino acids. V lost 6 bases, J lost 6 bases, and 6 bases stayed unmatched. This clonotype appeared many times. Its antigen is still unknown. Every sequencing run drew on 15-18 subjects and yielded over 200 million TCR-beta sequences. One entry per CDR3 protein results from TCRdb running MiXCR on the 5' RACE reads. The sample records about 66,000 distinct CDR3 sequences, approximately 4.6% being singletons. The V gene is TRBV20-1, the J gene TRBJ2-3, with 13 nucleotides matching TRBD2. The origin of this receptor is a woman between 65 and 79 years old with multiple sclerosis. Source material: PBMCs. The CDR3 protein is CSALQTSGRDTQYF. CDR3 bases: TGCAGTGCCCTGCAGACTAGCGGGAGGGATACGCAGTATTTT.